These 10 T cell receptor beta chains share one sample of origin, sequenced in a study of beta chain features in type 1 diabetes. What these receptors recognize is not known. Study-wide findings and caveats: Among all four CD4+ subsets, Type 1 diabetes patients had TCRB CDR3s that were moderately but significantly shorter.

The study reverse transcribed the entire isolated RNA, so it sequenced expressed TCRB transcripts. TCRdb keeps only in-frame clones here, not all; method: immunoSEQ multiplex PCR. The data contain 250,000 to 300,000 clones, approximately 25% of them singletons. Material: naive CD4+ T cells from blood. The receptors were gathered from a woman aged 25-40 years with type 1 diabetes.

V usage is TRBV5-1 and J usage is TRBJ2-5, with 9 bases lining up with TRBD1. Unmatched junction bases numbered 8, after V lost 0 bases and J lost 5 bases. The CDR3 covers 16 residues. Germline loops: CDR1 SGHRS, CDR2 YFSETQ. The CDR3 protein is CASSLAGTGYRETQYF. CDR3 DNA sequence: TGCGCCAGCAGCTTGGCCGGGACAGGGTATCGCGAGACCCAGTACTTC.

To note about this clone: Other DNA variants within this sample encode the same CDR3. In DNA, the CDR3 is TGCGCCAGCAGCAGGGACAGAGACTATGGCTACACCTTC. The encoded protein is CASSRDRDYGYTF. The chain recombines TRBV5-1 with TRBJ1-2; 7 positions match TRBD1. The V gene end was trimmed by 4 bases and the J gene end by 3 bases; junction bases not matched to a gene: 3. The length of the CDR3 is 13 residues. Germline assignment: CDR1 SGHRS and CDR2 YFSETQ.

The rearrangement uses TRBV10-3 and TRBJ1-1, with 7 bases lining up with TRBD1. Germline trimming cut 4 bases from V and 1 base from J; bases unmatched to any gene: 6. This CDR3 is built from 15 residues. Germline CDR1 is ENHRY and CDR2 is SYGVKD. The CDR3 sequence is CAISGGRGQNTEAFF. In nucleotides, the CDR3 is TGTGCCATCAGTGGCGGAAGGGGGCAGAACACTGAAGCTTTCTTT.

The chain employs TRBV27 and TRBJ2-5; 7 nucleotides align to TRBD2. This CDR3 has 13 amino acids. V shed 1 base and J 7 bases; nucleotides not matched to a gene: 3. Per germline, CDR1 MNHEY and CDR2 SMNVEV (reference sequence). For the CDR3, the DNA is TGTGCCAGCAGTTTATTGCCGGGGGGGACCCAGTACTTC. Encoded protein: CASSLLPGGTQYF.

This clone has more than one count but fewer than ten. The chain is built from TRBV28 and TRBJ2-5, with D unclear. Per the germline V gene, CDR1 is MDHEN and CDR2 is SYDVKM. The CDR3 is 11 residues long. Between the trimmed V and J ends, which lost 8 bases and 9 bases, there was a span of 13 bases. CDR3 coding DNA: TGTGCCAGCGGCCCTTTTATGGCCCAGTACTTC. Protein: CASGPFMAQYF.

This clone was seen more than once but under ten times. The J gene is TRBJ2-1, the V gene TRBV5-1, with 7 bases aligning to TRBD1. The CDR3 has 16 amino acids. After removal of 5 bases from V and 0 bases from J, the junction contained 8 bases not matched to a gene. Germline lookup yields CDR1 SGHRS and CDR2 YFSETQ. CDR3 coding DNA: TGCGCCAGCAGTCCGAACCGGGACAGCTCCTACAATGAGCAGTTCTTC. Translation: CASSPNRDSSYNEQFF.

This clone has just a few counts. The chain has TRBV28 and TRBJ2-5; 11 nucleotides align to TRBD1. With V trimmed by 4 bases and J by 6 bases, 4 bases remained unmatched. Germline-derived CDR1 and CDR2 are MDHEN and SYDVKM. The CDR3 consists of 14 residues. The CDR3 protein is CASSSGTGGKTQYF. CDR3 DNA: TGTGCCAGCAGTTCCGGGACAGGGGGAAAGACCCAGTACTTC.

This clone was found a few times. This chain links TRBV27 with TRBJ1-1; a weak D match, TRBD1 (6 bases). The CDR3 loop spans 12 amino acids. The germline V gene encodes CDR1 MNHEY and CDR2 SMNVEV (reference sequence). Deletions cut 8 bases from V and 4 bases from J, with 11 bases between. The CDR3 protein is CASAQGGTEAFF. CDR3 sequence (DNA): TGTGCCAGCGCCCAAGGGGGCACTGAAGCTTTCTTT.

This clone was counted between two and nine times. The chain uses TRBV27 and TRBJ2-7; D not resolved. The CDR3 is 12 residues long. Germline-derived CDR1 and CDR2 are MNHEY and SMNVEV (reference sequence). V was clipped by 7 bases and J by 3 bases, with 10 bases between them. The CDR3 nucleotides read TGTGCCAGCATGGGCAGTCTCTACGAGCAGTACTTC. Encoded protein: CASMGSLYEQYF.

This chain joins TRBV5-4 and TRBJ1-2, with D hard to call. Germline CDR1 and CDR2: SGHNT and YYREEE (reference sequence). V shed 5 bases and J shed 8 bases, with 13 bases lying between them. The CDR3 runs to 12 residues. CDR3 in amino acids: CASREAPGGYTF. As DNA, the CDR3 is TGTGCCAGCAGGGAAGCGCCCGGGGGCTACACCTTC.